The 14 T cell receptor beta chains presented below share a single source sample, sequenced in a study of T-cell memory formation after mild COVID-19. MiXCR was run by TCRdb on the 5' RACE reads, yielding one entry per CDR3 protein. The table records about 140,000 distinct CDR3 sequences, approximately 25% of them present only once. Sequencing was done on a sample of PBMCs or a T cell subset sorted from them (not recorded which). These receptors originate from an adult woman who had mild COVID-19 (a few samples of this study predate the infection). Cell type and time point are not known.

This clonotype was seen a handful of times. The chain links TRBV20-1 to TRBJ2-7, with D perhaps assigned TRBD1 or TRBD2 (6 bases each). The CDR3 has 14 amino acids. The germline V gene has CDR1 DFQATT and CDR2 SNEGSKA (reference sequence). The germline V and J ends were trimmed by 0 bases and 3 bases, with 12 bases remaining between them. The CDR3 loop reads CSAREEGDIYEQYF. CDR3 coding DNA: TGCAGTGCTAGAGAGGAGGGGGATATCTACGAGCAGTACTTC.

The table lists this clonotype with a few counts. The CDR3 loop is CASSVHSGTVEEEYF. The DNA for the CDR3 is TGTGCCAGCAGTGTACACTCCGGGACGGTCGAGGAGGAGTACTTC. The V gene is TRBV28, the J gene TRBJ2-7; D tentatively reads TRBD1 or TRBD2 (5 bases each). Trimming pared 5 bases from V and 11 bases from J, leaving 25 bases between. Germline V lookup: CDR1 MDHEN, CDR2 SYDVKM. The CDR3 contains 15 residues.

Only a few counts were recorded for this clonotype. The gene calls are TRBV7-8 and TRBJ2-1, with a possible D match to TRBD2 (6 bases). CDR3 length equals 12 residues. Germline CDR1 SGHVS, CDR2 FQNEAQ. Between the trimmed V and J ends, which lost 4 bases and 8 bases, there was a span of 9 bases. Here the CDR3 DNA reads TGTGCCAGCAGCTCTAGCGAGGATGAGCAGTTCTTC. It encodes CASSSSEDEQFF.

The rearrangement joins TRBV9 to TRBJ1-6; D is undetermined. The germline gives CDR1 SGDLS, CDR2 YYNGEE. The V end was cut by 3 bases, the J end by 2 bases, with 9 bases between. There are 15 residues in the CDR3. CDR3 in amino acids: CASSGGGAYNSPLHF. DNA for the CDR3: TGTGCCAGCAGCGGTGGAGGAGCCTATAATTCACCCCTCCACTTT. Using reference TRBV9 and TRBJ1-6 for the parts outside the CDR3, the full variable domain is DSGVTQTPKHLITATGQRVTLRCSPRSGDLSVYWYQQSLDQGLQFLIQYYNGEERAKGNILERFSAQQFPDLHSELNLSSLELGDSALYFCASSGGGAYNSPLHFGNGTRLTVT.

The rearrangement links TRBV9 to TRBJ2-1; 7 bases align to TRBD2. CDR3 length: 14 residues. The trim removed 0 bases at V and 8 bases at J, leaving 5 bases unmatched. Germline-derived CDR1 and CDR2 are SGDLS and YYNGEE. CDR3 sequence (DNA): TGTGCCAGCAGCGTAGGACGGGGGGACTATGAGCAGTTCTTC. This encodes CASSVGRGDYEQFF.

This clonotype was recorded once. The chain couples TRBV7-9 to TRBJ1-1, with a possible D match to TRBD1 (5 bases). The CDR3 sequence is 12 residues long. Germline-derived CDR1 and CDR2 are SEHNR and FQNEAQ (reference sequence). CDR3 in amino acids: CGLRGPQTEAFF. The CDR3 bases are TGTGGGTTGAGGGGACCCCAGACTGAAGCTTTCTTT.

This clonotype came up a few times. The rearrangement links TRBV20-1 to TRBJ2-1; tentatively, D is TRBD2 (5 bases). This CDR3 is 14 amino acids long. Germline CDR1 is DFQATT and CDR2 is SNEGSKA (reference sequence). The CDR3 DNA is TGCAGCTCCACGGAGGCCCTCTCCTACAATGAGCAGTTCTTC. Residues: CSSTEALSYNEQFF.

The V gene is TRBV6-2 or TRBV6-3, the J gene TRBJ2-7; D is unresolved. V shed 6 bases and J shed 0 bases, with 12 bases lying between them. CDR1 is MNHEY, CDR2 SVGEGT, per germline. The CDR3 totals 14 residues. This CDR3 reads CASSTGHTSYEQYF. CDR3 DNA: TGTGCCAGCAGCACCGGGCATACCTCCTACGAGCAGTACTTC.

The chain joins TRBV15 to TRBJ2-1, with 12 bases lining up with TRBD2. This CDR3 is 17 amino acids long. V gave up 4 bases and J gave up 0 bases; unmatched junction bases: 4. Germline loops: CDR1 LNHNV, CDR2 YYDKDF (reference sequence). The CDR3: CATSTGLAGSSYNEQFF. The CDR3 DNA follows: TGTGCCACCAGCACTGGACTAGCGGGGAGCTCCTACAATGAGCAGTTCTTC.

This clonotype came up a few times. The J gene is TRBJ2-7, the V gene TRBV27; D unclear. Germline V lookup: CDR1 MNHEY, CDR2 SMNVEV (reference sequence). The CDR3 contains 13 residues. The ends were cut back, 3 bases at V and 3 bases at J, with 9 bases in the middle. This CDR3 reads CASSLGSFYEQYF. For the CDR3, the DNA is TGTGCCAGCAGTTTGGGATCCTTCTACGAGCAGTACTTC.

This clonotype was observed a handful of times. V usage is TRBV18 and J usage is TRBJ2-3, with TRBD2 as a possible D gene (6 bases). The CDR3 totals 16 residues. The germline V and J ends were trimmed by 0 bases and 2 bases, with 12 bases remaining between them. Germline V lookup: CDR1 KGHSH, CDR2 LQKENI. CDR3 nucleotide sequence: TGTGCCAGCTCACCACCTTGGGGGGAGGACACAGATACGCAGTATTTT. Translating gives CASSPPWGEDTDTQYF. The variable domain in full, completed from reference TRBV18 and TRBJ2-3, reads NAGVMQNPRHLVRRRGQEARLRCSPMKGHSHVYWYRQLPEEGLKFMVYLQKENIIDESGMPKERFSAEFPKEGPSILRIQQVVRGDSAAYFCASSPPWGEDTDTQYFGPGTRLTVL.

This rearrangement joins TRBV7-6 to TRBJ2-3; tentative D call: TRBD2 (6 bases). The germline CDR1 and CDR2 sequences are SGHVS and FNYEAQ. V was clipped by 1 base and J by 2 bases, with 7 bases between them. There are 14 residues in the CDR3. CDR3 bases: TGTGCCAGCAGCTTAGGGACTACCACAGATACGCAGTATTTT. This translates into CASSLGTTTDTQYF.

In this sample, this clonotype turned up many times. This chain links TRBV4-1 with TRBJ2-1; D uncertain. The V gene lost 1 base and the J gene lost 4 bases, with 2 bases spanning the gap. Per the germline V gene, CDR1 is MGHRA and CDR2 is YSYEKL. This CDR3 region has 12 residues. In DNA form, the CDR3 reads TGCGCCAGCAGCCAAGGGTACAATGAGCAGTTCTTC. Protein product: CASSQGYNEQFF.

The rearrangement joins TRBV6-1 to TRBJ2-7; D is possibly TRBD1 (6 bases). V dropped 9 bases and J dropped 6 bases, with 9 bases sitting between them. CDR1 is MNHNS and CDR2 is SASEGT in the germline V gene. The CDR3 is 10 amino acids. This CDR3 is CASTDSEQYF. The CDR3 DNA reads TGTGCCAGTACGGACAGCGAGCAGTACTTC.